These T cell receptor beta chains were read from a single sample in a study of blood T cells in healthy people across ages. TCRdb called the 5' RACE reads again in MiXCR, with one record for every CDR3 protein. The data contain some 780,000 distinct CDR3 sequences, more than 55% of them seen just once; the ten biggest clones take up around 25%. Sequenced: blood. These receptors were collected from a man aged 35-49 years in good health. CDR3s include the opening cysteine and the closing phenylalanine or tryptophan. A D gene is named only where the DNA matches it firmly. Size is omitted from some rows. Given values are once, few, many or a class for expanded clones.

j_gene,d_gene,v_gene,abundance,len,CDR3aa,CDR3nt
TRBJ2-5,-,TRBV6-2/TRBV6-3,-,14,CAGSQLVIGETQYF,TGTGCCGGCAGTCAACTAGTGATTGGAGAGACCCAGTACTTC
TRBJ1-5,-,TRBV21-1,-,15,CASYVGRGISQPQHF,-
TRBJ2-5,-,TRBV27,-,15,CASSLKDRLQETQYF,TGTGCCAGCAGTTTAAAAGACAGACTACAAGAGACCCAGTACTTC
TRBJ2-5,-,TRBV29-1,few,16,CSVEDDQAGGYVTQYF,TGCAGCGTTGAAGATGATCAGGCAGGAGGTTACGTGACCCAGTACTTC
TRBJ2-5,TRBD1,TRBV28,-,14,CASAGTGGVETQYF,TGTGCCAGCGCCGGGACAGGGGGGGTGGAGACCCAGTACTTC
TRBJ2-7,TRBD1,TRBV28,-,14,CASKQMGQSYEQYF,TGTGCCAGCAAACAGATGGGACAGTCCTACGAGCAGTACTTC
TRBJ2-7,TRBD2,TRBV12-3/TRBV12-4,-,18,CASSLIGLAGVTTYEQYF,TGTGCCAGCAGTTTAATAGGACTAGCGGGAGTAACGACCTACGAGCAGTACTTC
TRBJ1-3,-,TRBV12-3/TRBV12-4,-,13,CASRQPAGNTIYF,TGTGCCAGCAGGCAACCAGCTGGAAACACCATATATTTT
TRBJ2-3,TRBD2,TRBV5-8,-,16,CASSPGTSASTDTQYF,TGTGCCAGCAGCCCCGGGACTAGCGCAAGCACAGATACGCAGTATTTT
TRBJ2-7,TRBD1,TRBV27,many,14,CASSRTGGTYEQYF,TGTGCCAGCAGCCGGACAGGGGGGACCTACGAGCAGTACTTC
TRBJ1-5,TRBD1,TRBV10-3,-,18,CAISEGWTGEYSNQPQHF,TGTGCCATCAGTGAAGGTTGGACAGGCGAATATAGCAATCAGCCCCAGCATTTT
TRBJ2-7,-,TRBV19,-,15,CASSRVGQGSYEQYF,TGTGCCAGTTCCAGGGTCGGGCAGGGCTCCTACGAGCAGTACTTC
TRBJ2-5,-,TRBV24-1,-,13,CATSDLRWTEQYF,TGTGCCACCAGTGATTTACGGTGGACTGAGCAGTACTTC
TRBJ1-2,-,TRBV27,few,13,CASSDGTSYGYTF,TGTGCCAGCAGTGACGGGACGAGCTATGGCTACACCTTC
TRBJ1-2,-,TRBV29-1,-,12,CSVRDGVYGYTF,TGCAGCGTTCGGGACGGAGTGTATGGCTACACCTTC
TRBJ2-7,TRBD1,TRBV25-1,-,15,CASKVGTGADYEQYF,TGTGCCAGCAAGGTAGGGACAGGGGCTGACTACGAGCAGTACTTC
TRBJ2-4,TRBD1,TRBV3-1,-,16,CASSQERGLAKSIQYF,TGTGCCAGCAGCCAAGAAAGGGGGCTAGCCAAAAGCATTCAGTACTTC
TRBJ2-7,TRBD1,TRBV29-1,few,12,CSAEGALGEQYF,TGCAGCGCAGAGGGGGCCCTGGGGGAGCAGTACTTC
TRBJ2-5,-,TRBV10-2,many,13,CASSIGARETQYF,TGCGCCAGCAGTATAGGGGCTCGAGAGACCCAGTACTTC
TRBJ2-7,-,TRBV5-1,once,12,CASRMGNYEQYF,TGCGCCAGCAGGATGGGTAACTACGAGCAGTACTTC
TRBJ1-2,-,TRBV12-3/TRBV12-4,once,12,CASSFGGLGYTF,TGTGCCAGCAGTTTTGGGGGGCTCGGCTACACCTTC
TRBJ2-3,TRBD2,TRBV4-1,few,16,CASSLRLAGVVDTQYF,TGCGCCAGCAGCCTGAGACTAGCGGGAGTTGTAGATACGCAGTATTTT
TRBJ2-3,TRBD1,TRBV10-3,few,17,CAIQTGQGTRGTDTQYF,TGTGCCATCCAAACGGGACAGGGAACCCGGGGCACAGATACGCAGTATTTT
TRBJ2-7,-,TRBV5-1,few,14,CASSLTDPSYEQYF,TGCGCCAGCAGCTTGACCGACCCTTCCTACGAGCAGTACTTC
TRBJ2-5,-,TRBV3-1,few,14,CASRTRGVQETQYF,TGTGCCAGCAGGACACGTGGAGTTCAAGAGACCCAGTACTTC
TRBJ2-7,-,TRBV7-3,-,15,CASSLSQGTYNEQYF,TGTGCCAGCAGCTTATCCCAGGGCACCTACAATGAGCAGTACTTC
TRBJ1-2,-,TRBV7-2,few,14,CASSLVDVNYGYTF,TGTGCCAGCAGCTTAGTGGACGTGAACTATGGCTACACCTTC
TRBJ2-7,TRBD1,TRBV14,-,15,CASSQSGGLTYEQYF,TGTGCCAGCAGCCAGTCAGGGGGCCTAACCTACGAGCAGTACTTC
TRBJ1-6,-,TRBV28,few,14,CASRTSSYNSPLHF,TGTGCCAGCAGGACAAGCTCCTATAATTCACCCCTCCACTTT
TRBJ2-7,-,TRBV5-1,many,13,CASSLVLGGEQYF,TGCGCCAGCAGCTTGGTCCTCGGCGGCGAGCAGTACTTC
TRBJ2-3,TRBD2,TRBV9,-,16,CASSVDLAGHTDTQYF,TGTGCCAGCAGCGTAGATCTAGCGGGACACACAGATACGCAGTATTTT
TRBJ1-3,TRBD1,TRBV9,few,15,CASSGTGESGNTIYF,TGTGCCAGCAGCGGGACAGGGGAGTCTGGAAACACCATATATTTT
TRBJ2-1,-,TRBV12-3/TRBV12-4,few,17,CASTPQGWGSSYNEQFF,TGTGCCAGCACCCCCCAGGGATGGGGAAGCTCCTACAATGAGCAGTTCTTC
TRBJ2-7,-,TRBV20-1,-,12,CSALDYYNEQYF,TGCAGTGCGTTAGACTACTACAATGAGCAGTACTTC
TRBJ1-4,-,TRBV6-5,few,14,CASSRNRDNEKLFF,TGTGCCAGCAGCCGCAACAGGGACAATGAAAAACTGTTTTTT
TRBJ1-4,-,TRBV12-3/TRBV12-4,once,16,CASTSTGGANGEKLFF,TGTGCCAGCACCTCCACGGGGGGGGCAAACGGGGAAAAACTGTTTTTT
TRBJ2-1,TRBD2,TRBV5-1,-,18,CASNNQRGAQTPYNEQFF,TGCGCCAGCAACAACCAGCGGGGGGCCCAAACTCCCTACAATGAGCAGTTCTTC
TRBJ2-7,-,TRBV6-5,-,12,CAYDPPTYEQYF,TGTGCCTACGATCCCCCGACCTACGAGCAGTACTTC
TRBJ2-7,TRBD2,TRBV6-5,once,15,CASSPLAGERDEQYF,TGTGCCAGCAGTCCTCTAGCGGGGGAGAGGGACGAGCAGTACTTC
TRBJ2-2,-,TRBV7-3,few,15,CASMGVLGNTGELFF,TGTGCCAGCATGGGGGTCTTGGGGAACACCGGGGAGCTGTTTTTT
TRBJ2-3,TRBD2,TRBV5-1,-,14,CASRDDIPGGVQYF,TGCGCCAGCCGAGACGATATTCCTGGGGGGGTACAGTATTTT
TRBJ2-6,-,TRBV7-3,-,17,CASSLTAGRGGANVLTF,TGTGCCAGCAGCTTAACAGCAGGGCGGGGTGGGGCCAACGTCCTGACTTTC
TRBJ2-1,TRBD1,TRBV10-3,-,15,CAISSRDRGNHEQFF,TGTGCCATCAGTAGCCGGGACAGGGGGAATCATGAGCAGTTCTTC
TRBJ2-1,-,TRBV7-2,-,17,CASSLRGNQVPNNEQFF,TGTGCCAGCAGCTTAAGGGGGAACCAAGTACCCAACAATGAGCAGTTCTTC
TRBJ2-1,TRBD1,TRBV15,once,15,CATSRVVTGYNEQFF,TGTGCCACCAGCAGAGTAGTGACAGGGTACAATGAGCAGTTCTTC
TRBJ1-1,-,TRBV28,-,12,CASSSVQGLAFF,TGTGCCAGCAGTTCCGTTCAGGGACTTGCTTTCTTT
TRBJ1-1,-,TRBV3-1,-,18,CASSQQLAVRRAGTEAFF,TGTGCCAGCAGCCAGCAGCTGGCAGTTCGTCGGGCTGGTACTGAAGCTTTCTTT
TRBJ2-3,-,TRBV4-3,-,14,CASSQAGRTDTQYF,TGCGCCAGCAGCCAGGCGGGCCGAACAGATACGCAGTATTTT
TRBJ2-5,-,TRBV6-2/TRBV6-3,-,15,CASSYLLTIQETQYF,TGTGCCAGCAGTTACTTGTTAACAATCCAAGAGACCCAGTACTTC
TRBJ1-2,TRBD1,TRBV27,few,14,CASSFGQGVYGYTF,TGTGCCAGCAGTTTCGGGCAGGGGGTCTATGGCTACACCTTC
TRBJ2-1,-,TRBV24-1,few,15,CATSDLAAPNDEQFF,TGTGCCACCAGTGATTTGGCAGCACCGAACGATGAGCAGTTCTTC
TRBJ1-1,-,TRBV5-1,-,13,CASSSAGSTEAFF,TGCGCCAGCAGCTCCGCAGGGAGCACTGAAGCTTTCTTT
TRBJ2-3,TRBD2,TRBV7-2,-,19,CASSPRGGLAGRPADTQYF,TGTGCCAGCAGCCCGAGGGGGGGACTAGCGGGAAGACCGGCAGATACGCAGTATTTT
TRBJ2-1,-,TRBV29-1,-,16,CSAARVIDNSYNEQFF,TGCAGCGCCGCCCGGGTCATTGATAACTCCTACAATGAGCAGTTCTTC
TRBJ1-2,TRBD1,TRBV20-1,-,12,CSATVTGGGYTF,TGCAGTGCTACAGTGACAGGGGGCGGCTACACCTTC